This T cell receptor beta chain was captured in a study of T cell repertoires in cytomegalovirus infection. On the study more broadly: Recently identified HLA-C-restricted CMV epitopes and well-studied HLA-B-restricted CMV epitopes were used by the study. Matching HLA type and CMV infection were both indicated by public TCR beta signatures.

This clonotype was seen only a few times. The target antigen is unknown. Germline V gene data show CDR1 as KGHSH and CDR2 as LQKENI. The CDR3 length is 16 residues. With 6 bases removed from V and 0 bases from J, the gap between germline ends came to 15 bases. TCRdb re-analysed the reads in MiXCR, keeping a single row per CDR3 protein. The repertoire holds around 570,000 distinct CDR3 sequences, with 40% as singletons. General study points: Pooled public TCR beta family frequency picked out CMV carriers with the relevant HLA. What dominated the ex vivo response were HLA-C-restricted CMV-specific TCR beta clonotypes.

The specimen was cultured PBMCs, collected from culture after CMV antigen stimulation. The rearrangement uses TRBV18 and TRBJ1-3; possible D gene TRBD1, 6 bases. This TCR was sampled from a human donor in good health (CMV status not recorded). Some clones in this sample may be carry-over from other donors' samples. CDR3 sequence (DNA): TGTGCCAGCTCCCCTCAGATGGACAGCTCTGGAAACACCATATATTTT. Protein sequence: CASSPQMDSSGNTIYF.